These 29 T cell receptor beta chains were sequenced from one sample in a study of cytomegalovirus exposure and HLA in healthy donors. The PCR employed 60 Vbeta primers together with 13 Jbeta primers. Sequencing used immunoSEQ multiplex PCR; TCRdb keeps in-frame clones, though not all of them. The data show about 92,000 clones, about 85% seen once. Sequenced: PBMCs. All receptors derive from a girl aged 2 to 10 in good health and CMV-seropositive.

This rearrangement joins TRBV27 to TRBJ2-7; 7 positions match TRBD2. Trimming took 2 bases from V and 5 from J; bases not matched to a gene: 9. Per the germline V gene, CDR1 is MNHEY and CDR2 is SMNVEV (reference sequence). The CDR3 runs 15 residues. For the CDR3, the DNA is TGTGCCAGCAGTTTAGCGGCGGGGGTTCTTAACGAGCAGTACTTC. It yields the protein CASSLAAGVLNEQYF.

The chain recombines TRBV4-1 with TRBJ1-1, with D unresolved. The CDR3 runs 15 residues. In germline, CDR1 is MGHRA, CDR2 YSYEKL. With 4 bases removed from V and 5 bases from J, the gap between germline ends came to 17 bases. The CDR3 region is CASSRGGAERTEAFF. In DNA, the CDR3 is TGCGCCAGCAGCCGAGGAGGAGCGGAGAGGACTGAAGCTTTCTTT.

The genes are TRBV4-1 and TRBJ1-2; tentative D call: TRBD1 (6 bases). Germline V gene sequence: CDR1 MGHRA, CDR2 YSYEKL. The CDR3 has 16 amino acids. V lost 0 bases and J 0 bases, leaving 11 bases between the germline ends. CDR3 sequence reads: CASSQDRGRANYGYTF. The CDR3, as DNA: TGCGCCAGCAGCCAAGACAGGGGCCGAGCTAACTATGGCTACACCTTC.

This sequence joins TRBV29-1 and TRBJ1-1; D uncertain. The CDR3 contains 13 residues. Germline CDR1 SQVTM, CDR2 ANQGSEA. V shed 4 bases and J shed 0 bases, with 9 bases lying between them. Written as DNA, the CDR3 is TGCAGCGTTGGGAGAGTTCTGAACACTGAAGCTTTCTTT. The encoded protein is CSVGRVLNTEAFF. The entire variable domain, with the rest obtained from reference TRBV29-1 and TRBJ1-1, is as follows: SAVISQKPSRDICQRGTSLTIQCQVDSQVTMMFWYRQQPGQSLTLIATANQGSEATYESGFVIDKFPISRPNLTFSTLTVSNMSPEDSSIYLCSVGRVLNTEAFFGQGTRLTVV.

The rearrangement uses TRBV28 and TRBJ1-1; TRBD1 is a possible D gene (5 bases). This CDR3 is built from 15 residues. V was cut by 6 bases and J by 5 bases, with 19 bases left in between. The germline CDR1 and CDR2 sequences are MDHEN and SYDVKM. Here the CDR3 DNA reads TGTGCCAGCAGATTGGGGGGTGGGGGTAGAACTGAAGCTTTCTTT. Its translation is CASRLGGGGRTEAFF.

This clone appeared a few times. The chain couples TRBV28 to TRBJ1-4; 7 bases fit TRBD1. The germline V gene encodes CDR1 MDHEN and CDR2 SYDVKM. The CDR3 spans 16 residues. J was trimmed by 5 bases and V by 3 bases; bases with no gene match: 9. CDR3 sequence: CASSFIGGAVNEKLFF. CDR3 in DNA: TGTGCCAGCAGTTTTATAGGGGGCGCGGTCAATGAAAAACTGTTTTTT.

This clone was seen only a few times. The chain joins TRBV12-2 to TRBJ2-1; the tabulated D call, TRBD2, remains unverified against the DNA. TRBV12-2 is an annotated pseudogene. The CDR3 is 16 amino acids. This chain's CDR3 is CASRFCEGGSYNEQFF. Written as DNA, the CDR3 is TGTGCAAGTCGCTTTTGCGAGGGCGGCTCCTACAATGAGCAGTTCTTC.

This clone is a singleton in its sample. The rearrangement uses TRBV10-1 and TRBJ2-7, with D tentatively TRBD1 (6 bases). The CDR3 is 13 amino acids. With 4 bases removed from V and 6 bases from J, the gap between germline ends came to 13 bases. In germline, CDR1 is WNHNN, CDR2 SYGVQD (reference sequence). Here the CDR3 reads CASSVNRVTEQYF. The DNA of the CDR3 is TGCGCCAGCAGTGTTAACAGGGTGACCGAGCAGTACTTC.

The V call is TRBV27, the J call TRBJ1-2; 10 bases are shared with TRBD1. The germline CDR1 and CDR2 sequences are MNHEY and SMNVEV (reference sequence). The CDR3 is made up of 15 amino acids. Losses at the gene ends were 5 bases for V and 4 bases for J; bases not matched to a gene: 7. CDR3 nucleotides: TGTGCCAGCAGTGATCCCGGGACAGGGGCCTATGGCTACACCTTC. This translates into CASSDPGTGAYGYTF.

The gene calls are TRBV18 and TRBJ2-7; no firm D call. The CDR3 runs 12 residues. The ends were cut back, 2 bases at V and 2 bases at J, with 4 bases in the middle. The germline V gene has CDR1 KGHSH and CDR2 LQKENI. CDR3 loop: CASSPGTYEQYF. DNA for the CDR3: TGTGCCAGCTCACCAGGCACCTACGAGCAGTACTTC.

The V call is TRBV2, the J call TRBJ2-1; TRBD2 matches at 8 bases. Germline CDR1 and CDR2: SNHLY and FYNNEI. The J segment lost 6 bases and the V segment lost 4 bases, leaving 2 bases of the junction unmatched. The CDR3 is 13 residues long. This CDR3 reads CASSGGLGNEQFF. In DNA, the CDR3 is TGTGCCAGCAGTGGGGGACTAGGCAATGAGCAGTTCTTC.

The chain recombines TRBV10-1 with TRBJ2-5; D not certain. The V end lost 2 bases, the J end lost 5 bases, and 9 bases lay between the germline ends. The CDR3 loop spans 13 amino acids. The germline V gene has CDR1 WNHNN and CDR2 SYGVQD (reference sequence). CDR3 residues: CASSENSWETQYF. CDR3 coding DNA: TGCGCCAGCAGTGAGAACTCCTGGGAGACCCAGTACTTC.

The chain carries TRBV10-2 and TRBJ2-2, with D unresolved. Trimming removed 2 bases at V and 3 bases at J, with 4 bases between. The CDR3 consists of 13 residues. Germline loops: CDR1 WSHSY, CDR2 SAAADI. CDR3 sequence (DNA): TGCGCCAGCAGTGAGGACTACACCGGGGAGCTGTTTTTT. It codes for CASSEDYTGELFF.

The chain combines TRBV5-6 with TRBJ1-5, with TRBD1 as a possible D gene (6 bases). CDR1 SGHDT and CDR2 YYEEEE come from the germline V gene. Between the trimmed V and J ends, which lost 3 bases and 7 bases, there was a span of 14 bases. The CDR3 length is 14 residues. The DNA for the CDR3 is TGTGCCAGCAGCTCAACAGGGTCCGGGCAGCCCCAGCATTTT. It yields the protein CASSSTGSGQPQHF.

V usage is TRBV30 and J usage is TRBJ2-1; possible D gene TRBD2, 6 bases. The V end was cut by 3 bases, the J end by 2 bases, with 14 bases between. The CDR3 has 15 amino acids. The germline V gene encodes CDR1 GTSNPN and CDR2 SVGIG (reference sequence). The CDR3 here is CAWSRTMGAYNEQFF. The CDR3 nucleotides are TGTGCCTGGAGCCGGACTATGGGGGCCTACAATGAGCAGTTCTTC.

The chain joins TRBV18 to TRBJ1-1; D is perhaps TRBD1 (6 bases). Germline CDR1 and CDR2: KGHSH and LQKENI. V was shortened by 4 bases and J by 3 bases, with 15 bases between the two germline ends. This CDR3 region has 15 residues. The CDR3, as DNA: TGTGCCAGCTCACTCTCACCAGGGGACGACACTGAAGCTTTCTTT. Translation gives CASSLSPGDDTEAFF.

This clone was counted once. V is TRBV6-6 and J is TRBJ1-2, with 12 nucleotides matching TRBD1. After removal of 5 bases from V and 6 bases from J, the junction contained 4 bases not matched to a gene. The CDR3 has 14 amino acids. Looked up from germline, CDR1 is MNHNY and CDR2 is SVGAGI (reference sequence). The CDR3 loop reads CASSPGQGADGYTF. CDR3 nucleotide sequence: TGTGCCAGCAGTCCGGGACAGGGGGCAGATGGCTACACCTTC.

The chain joins TRBV7-9 to TRBJ1-2, with no clear D. CDR3 size: 13 residues. In germline, CDR1 is SEHNR, CDR2 FQNEAQ (reference sequence). Trimming removed 5 bases at V and 4 bases at J, with 11 bases between. In nucleotides, the CDR3 is TGTGCCAGCAGCAGCTCGGAGGGCTATGGCTACACCTTC. This codes for CASSSSEGYGYTF.

The chain has TRBV5-5 and TRBJ1-1; D gene ambiguous. V was trimmed by 0 bases and J by 1 base, leaving 7 bases between them. The CDR3 has 14 residues. CDR1 and CDR2 (germline): SGHKS, YYEKEE (reference sequence). CDR3: CASSLAVGNTEAFF. The CDR3 nucleotides are TGTGCCAGCAGCTTGGCGGTCGGGAACACTGAAGCTTTCTTT.

The chain couples TRBV7-8 to TRBJ1-5; tentatively, D is TRBD1 (5 bases). Germline CDR1 SGHVS, CDR2 FQNEAQ. The CDR3 covers 15 residues. Trimming took off 1 base at V and 11 bases at J, with 18 bases between the two ends. The CDR3 bases are TGTGCCAGCAGCTTAGATACGGGACCGGGAGGAGCCCAGCATTTT. This gives the protein CASSLDTGPGGAQHF.

This sequence joins TRBV28 and TRBJ2-1; D remains ambiguous. This CDR3 contains 16 residues. The V gene lost 7 bases and the J gene lost 2 bases, with 18 bases spanning the gap. CDR1 and CDR2 (germline): MDHEN, SYDVKM. The CDR3 DNA reads as TGTGCCAGCACTCCCCGTCGGGTCCGGACCTACAATGAGCAGTTCTTC. Protein product: CASTPRRVRTYNEQFF.

The CDR3 DNA sequence: TGTGCCAGCAGCTTACAAAGCGGGTCTAACACAGATACGCAGTATTTT. Its translation: CASSLQSGSNTDTQYF. The gene calls are TRBV7-2 and TRBJ2-3, with a tentative D call TRBD2 (6 bases). The germline V and J ends were trimmed by 2 bases and 2 bases, with 14 bases remaining between them. CDR1 and CDR2 (germline): SGHTA, FQGNSA. The CDR3 extends over 16 amino acids.

Comments on this clone: Mismatch with germline at one junction end may stem from a read error. The V and J genes are TRBV7-7 and TRBJ2-7; 9 bases line up with TRBD2. Germline values: CDR1 SSHAT, CDR2 FNYEAQ (reference sequence). CDR3 length: 15 residues. The CDR3 loop is CASSLVSGGDYEQYF. CDR3 sequence (DNA): TGTGCTAGCAGCTTAGTTAGCGGGGGTGACTACGAGCAGTACTTC.

The rearrangement uses TRBV10-3 and TRBJ1-1; 7 nucleotides line up with TRBD1. CDR3 size: 13 residues. Germline CDR1 reads ENHRY; CDR2 reads SYGVKD. V lost 8 bases, J lost 2 bases, and 5 bases stayed unmatched. The CDR3 nucleotides are TGTGCCATCGGACAGGTTTCCAACACTGAAGCTTTCTTT. As protein: CAIGQVSNTEAFF.

In nucleotides, the CDR3 is TGTGCCAGCACCGGTAATTATGGCTACACCTTC. Protein: CASTGNYGYTF. The chain has TRBV28 and TRBJ1-2; unclear D gene. CDR1 and CDR2 (germline): MDHEN, SYDVKM. V was cut by 7 bases and J by 5 bases, with 8 bases left in between. This CDR3 is 11 amino acids long.

V and J are TRBV25-1 and TRBJ2-7, with 8 bases that match TRBD2. The V and J ends lost 3 bases and 3 bases, in that order; junction bases with no gene match: 7. The CDR3 has 15 residues. The germline CDR1 and CDR2 sequences are MGHDK and SYGVNS. The CDR3: CASSDGTRGIYEQYF. The CDR3 nucleotides read TGTGCCAGCAGTGATGGGACTAGGGGGATCTACGAGCAGTACTTC.

This clone has just one count. The V call is TRBV27, the J call TRBJ1-1; 7 nucleotides match TRBD1. From germline, CDR1 is MNHEY and CDR2 SMNVEV (reference sequence). V dropped 5 bases and J dropped 2; count of bases not matched to a gene: 5. CDR3 length: 14 amino acids. CDR3 loop: CASSAGTANTEAFF. CDR3 DNA sequence: TGTGCCAGCAGTGCGGGGACAGCTAACACTGAAGCTTTCTTT.

This clone was seen a few times. The CDR3 here is CASSNYGDSENEKLFF. The CDR3 region has the DNA TGTGCCAGCAGTAATTATGGGGACAGTGAGAATGAAAAACTGTTTTTT. The chain couples TRBV9 to TRBJ1-4, with 7 bases that match TRBD1. The CDR3 loop spans 16 amino acids. The V gene end was trimmed by 5 bases and the J gene end by 5 bases; junction bases not matched to a gene: 12. CDR1 and CDR2 from the germline V gene are SGDLS and YYNGEE.

J is TRBJ1-1 and V is TRBV2, with D unclear. Trimming pared 7 bases from V and 0 bases from J, leaving 12 bases between. Germline values: CDR1 SNHLY, CDR2 FYNNEI. This CDR3 region has 14 residues. CDR3 sequence: CASKSGVMNTEAFF. CDR3 nucleotide sequence: TGTGCCAGCAAGTCCGGGGTAATGAACACTGAAGCTTTCTTT. The complete variable domain, with remaining parts taken from reference TRBV2 and TRBJ1-1, reads EPEVTQTPSHQVTQMGQEVILRCVPISNHLYFYWYRQILGQKVEFLVSFYNNEISEKSEIFDDQFSVERPDGSNFTLKIRSTKLEDSAMYFCASKSGVMNTEAFFGQGTRLTVV.